This T cell receptor beta chain comes out of a study of blood T cell repertoires in COVID-19. Looking at the study overall: Acute and convalescent COVID-19 specimens originated in the United States, Italy and Spain. Nucleic acid was either cDNA or gDNA, and it came from T cells, B-cell-depleted T cells, or PBMCs.

As processed by the authors: By means of reference gene primer amplification, nucleated cell counts were estimated. The assay was immunoSEQ multiplex PCR, and TCRdb's table has in-frame clones only and misses some. From that table come the V and J calls and clone size; the DNA was used to work out D and trimming. The data contain a few hundred thousand clones, about 90% of them singletons. The trim removed 1 base at V and 1 base at J, leaving 3 bases unmatched. There are 15 residues in the CDR3. CDR1 LGHNA and CDR2 YSLEER come from the germline V gene. Sequenced input: peripheral blood. This sequence originates from a woman in her fifties or sixties who had recovered from COVID-19. The V call is TRBV4-3, the J call TRBJ1-1, with 7 bases fitting TRBD1. The CDR3 region is CASSQGKGANTEAFF. The CDR3 coding sequence is TGCGCCAGCAGCCAAGGGAAGGGGGCGAACACTGAAGCTTTCTTT.